This note documents a single TCR beta chain sequence. Its target is unknown. All participating donors were Caucasian adults from Nashville, Tennessee. CDR3 size: 14 residues. Germline V gene data show CDR1 as MNHNY and CDR2 as SVGAGI (reference sequence). Trimming took off 6 bases at V and 0 bases at J, with 12 bases between the two ends. The data originate from a study of shared clonotypes between healthy human individuals. Whole-study results and caveats: Sampling involved blood alone; tissue repertoires likely differ. Relative to memory subsets, naive subsets generally showed larger estimated richness.

Here immunoSEQ multiplex PCR was the method, and the copy in TCRdb shows in-frame clones only, minus some. This sample carries about 2.4 million clones, under 95% of them seen once, and the ten largest clones take approximately 0.35%. The sample was naive CD4+ T cells from PBMCs. As for subset: CD45RA+ positively selected. The clonotype originates from a man between 18 and 29 years old in good health. Some clones in this sample may be carry-over from other donors' samples. The chain couples TRBV6-6 to TRBJ2-7, with a tentative D call TRBD2 (7 bases). The CDR3 region is CASRGGPSSYEQYF. The DNA of the CDR3 is TGTGCCAGCAGGGGGGGGCCCAGCTCCTACGAGCAGTACTTC.